These 32 T cell receptor beta chains share one sample of origin, sequenced in a study of shared T cell receptors in the human thymus. The table came from immunoSEQ multiplex PCR; TCRdb's copy has only in-frame clones and leaves some out. The sample consists of some 700,000 clones, around 85% of them appearing once. The data also belong to a second study, concerning human thymus T cells.

Sequencing was done on a sample of thymocytes. These receptors all come from a girl younger than two with a congenital heart defect.

This chain connects TRBV5-4 to TRBJ2-1, with TRBD1 identical over 7 bases. Germline V gene sequence: CDR1 SGHNT, CDR2 YYREEE (reference sequence). The CDR3 is 13 residues long. V trimming: 4 bases; J trimming: 4 bases; junction bases outside the gene matches: 2. CDR3 coding DNA: TGTGCCAGCAGCACAGGGGCTTACAATGAGCAGTTCTTC. Protein product: CASSTGAYNEQFF.

This clone was detected only once. The chain has TRBV15 and TRBJ1-4; no definite D call. Trimming shortened V by 0 bases and J by 7 bases, and 15 bases separated the two germline ends. The CDR3 covers 16 residues. From germline, CDR1 is LNHNV and CDR2 YYDKDF (reference sequence). The DNA for the CDR3 is TGTGCCACCAGCAGAGATTGCACCCTTGAGGGTGAAAAACTGTTTTTT. Translated, it gives CATSRDCTLEGEKLFF.

This clone was counted a few times. The chain joins TRBV15 to TRBJ2-3; no reliable D call. The germline V gene has CDR1 LNHNV and CDR2 YYDKDF (reference sequence). The CDR3 length is 18 residues. Trimming stripped 1 base from V and 2 bases from J, with 19 bases between. DNA for the CDR3: TGTGCCACCAGCAGAGTTAACCCTTCACTTCCCCCCACAGATACGCAGTATTTT. Protein sequence: CATSRVNPSLPPTDTQYF.

Comment on this clone: At one end, the junction sequence differs from germline, possibly due to a read error. The V and J genes are TRBV5-8 and TRBJ2-7; no clear D gene. The CDR3 is 12 residues long. Germline assignment: CDR1 SGHTS and CDR2 YDEGEE. In nucleotides, the CDR3 is TGTGCCAGCAGCTTGGGTCGGAGTCGGTTCCGATTC. Protein product: CASSLGRSRFRF. The whole variable domain, remainder taken from reference TRBV5-8 and TRBJ2-7, is EAGVTQSPTHLIKTRGQQATLRCSPISGHTSVYWYQQALGLGLQFLLWYDEGEERNRGNFPPRFSGRQFPNYSSELNVNALELEDSALYLCASSLGRSRFRFGPGTRLTVT.

This chain links TRBV7-6 with TRBJ1-1, with D uncertain. CDR3 length: 12 residues. Between the trimmed V and J ends, which lost 8 bases and 7 bases, there was a span of 14 bases. Germline V CDR1 and CDR2: SGHVS, FNYEAQ. The CDR3 DNA reads TGTGCCAGCGGTGGGAGTCGGGGTGAAGCTTTCTTT. It specifies CASGGSRGEAFF.

The chain has TRBV7-9 and TRBJ1-2; D might be TRBD1 (5 bases). The germline V gene encodes CDR1 SEHNR and CDR2 FQNEAQ (reference sequence). The V gene lost 8 bases and the J gene lost 8 bases, with 18 bases spanning the gap. The CDR3 has 13 amino acids. The CDR3 DNA sequence: TGTGCCAGCCGCCCAAGGGGCCAACAGGGCTACACCTTC. As protein: CASRPRGQQGYTF.

The chain uses TRBV9 and TRBJ1-2; tentatively, D is TRBD1 (6 bases). Trimming pared 4 bases from V and 0 bases from J, leaving 13 bases between. The CDR3 contains 15 residues. Per germline, CDR1 SGDLS and CDR2 YYNGEE. In DNA form, the CDR3 reads TGTGCCAGCAGCTCCCATCACAGGGCTAACTATGGCTACACCTTC. Translating it yields CASSSHHRANYGYTF.

This rearrangement joins TRBV6-6 to TRBJ1-2, with D perhaps TRBD1 (6 bases). Germline V gene sequence: CDR1 MNHNY, CDR2 SVGAGI (reference sequence). CDR3 size: 14 residues. Trimming left V 6 bases short and J 0 bases short, with 11 bases between. CDR3: CASRPRTANYGYTF. CDR3 in DNA: TGTGCCAGCAGGCCACGGACAGCTAACTATGGCTACACCTTC.

This chain joins TRBV7-4 and TRBJ2-3, with TRBD1 matching over 8 bases. Germline CDR1 and CDR2: SGHVT and SQSDAQ. After removal of 4 bases from V and 5 bases from J, the junction contained 5 bases not matched to a gene. CDR3 size: 14 residues. The CDR3 region has the DNA TGTGCCAGCAGCTATTCGGACAGGGAAGATACGCAGTATTTT. It translates to CASSYSDREDTQYF.

The chain has TRBV6-5 and TRBJ2-5; TRBD1 matches at 11 bases. The germline gives CDR1 MNHEY, CDR2 SVGAGI. This CDR3 spans 14 amino acids. V lost 6 bases to trimming and J lost 4 bases; unmatched junction nucleotides: 4. CDR3 nucleotides: TGTGCCAGCAGACGGGACAGGGGGAGAGAGACCCAGTACTTC. Amino acids: CASRRDRGRETQYF.

This rearrangement joins TRBV9 to TRBJ2-5, with a possible D match to TRBD2 (6 bases). Germline CDR1 SGDLS, CDR2 YYNGEE. The CDR3 consists of 16 residues. Trimming took off 0 bases at V and 2 bases at J, with 14 bases between the two ends. The CDR3: CASSVATAGNQETQYF. The CDR3 nucleotides are TGTGCCAGCAGCGTAGCTACGGCGGGGAATCAAGAGACCCAGTACTTC.

The chain combines TRBV7-6 with TRBJ2-3, with a possible D match to TRBD2 (6 bases). Trimming pared 5 bases from V and 7 bases from J, leaving 40 bases between. The CDR3 is made up of 22 amino acids. Germline V gives CDR1 SGHVS, CDR2 FNYEAQ. In DNA form, the CDR3 reads TGTGCCAGCAGCCCCGTCGTTTTGAATCTAGAACCATACGGGGAGGTTACATATACGCAGTATTTT. It translates to CASSPVVLNLEPYGEVTYTQYF.

The V call is TRBV6-1, the J call TRBJ1-5; tentatively, D is TRBD1 (6 bases). V lost 4 bases to trimming and J lost 6 bases, with 19 bases between them. Per the germline V gene, CDR1 is MNHNS and CDR2 is SASEGT. The CDR3 covers 16 residues. CDR3 loop: CASSVSPQGGTQPQHF. For the CDR3, the DNA is TGTGCCAGCAGTGTCTCCCCACAGGGTGGCACTCAGCCCCAGCATTTT.

The gene calls are TRBV5-4 and TRBJ2-5, with TRBD1 as a possible D gene (5 bases). This CDR3 comprises 17 residues. The germline V and J ends were trimmed by 0 bases and 7 bases, with 22 bases remaining between them. CDR1 and CDR2 (germline): SGHNT, YYREEE (reference sequence). CDR3 sequence (DNA): TGTGCCAGCAGCTTGGATGGGGCAGTTCGTGCGAAAGGGACCCAGTACTTC. Its protein product is CASSLDGAVRAKGTQYF.

The chain combines TRBV14 with TRBJ2-6; no clear D gene. CDR1 and CDR2 (germline): SGHDN, FVKESK. V was trimmed by 4 bases and J by 0 bases, leaving 19 bases between them. This CDR3 has 19 residues. CDR3 residues: CASSPGWRAQLSGANVLTF. Written as DNA, the CDR3 is TGTGCCAGCAGCCCCGGCTGGAGAGCCCAACTCTCTGGGGCCAACGTCCTGACTTTC.

The V and J genes are TRBV14 and TRBJ1-1, with D maybe TRBD1 (6 bases). Trimming removed 4 bases at V and 6 bases at J, with 18 bases between. The germline gives CDR1 SGHDN, CDR2 FVKESK. This CDR3 comprises 15 residues. CDR3 DNA: TGTGCCAGCAGCCCAGAACAGGGAAAGTCCGCTGAAGCTTTCTTT. This codes for CASSPEQGKSAEAFF.

The V call is TRBV7-2, the J call TRBJ2-1; 8 bases fit TRBD2. The CDR3 runs 16 residues. Trimming removed 5 bases from V and 8 bases from J; junction bases left unmatched: 14. From germline, CDR1 is SGHTA and CDR2 FQGNSA. The CDR3 bases are TGTGCCAGCAGCCACGCCCCGGGGGGGCCTTCAGATGAGCAGTTCTTC. Translated, it gives CASSHAPGGPSDEQFF.

The chain's CDR3 is CASSQPLAPGRRYEQYF. In DNA form, the CDR3 reads TGCGCCAGCAGCCAACCTCTCGCCCCAGGCAGACGCTACGAGCAGTACTTC. This sequence joins TRBV4-1 and TRBJ2-5; D remains ambiguous. The better agreement between TRBJ2-7 and the DNA end casts doubt on the J call. This CDR3 spans 17 amino acids. Germline V CDR1 and CDR2: MGHRA, YSYEKL.

This sequence joins TRBV15 and TRBJ1-1, with D unclear. This CDR3 contains 16 residues. Trimming pared 5 bases from V and 1 base from J, leaving 17 bases between. Germline-derived CDR1 and CDR2 are LNHNV and YYDKDF (reference sequence). The CDR3 reads CATSAESKTRNTEAFF. DNA of the CDR3: TGTGCCACCAGCGCAGAATCCAAAACAAGGAACACTGAAGCTTTCTTT.

The chain carries TRBV28 and TRBJ1-5; 8 nucleotides line up with TRBD1. Germline assignment: CDR1 MDHEN and CDR2 SYDVKM. The CDR3 length is 16 residues. V shed 6 bases, J shed 1 base, and the junction held 8 bases outside the gene matches. The CDR3 here is CASSNRTGLSNQPQHF. Written as DNA, the CDR3 is TGTGCCAGCAGCAACCGGACAGGGCTAAGCAATCAGCCCCAGCATTTT.

The chain links TRBV15 to TRBJ1-1; 7 positions match TRBD1. This CDR3 is 17 amino acids long. The germline gives CDR1 LNHNV, CDR2 YYDKDF (reference sequence). The ends lost 0 bases at V and 2 bases at J; junction bases unmatched: 9. The CDR3 here is CATSRDVQGELNTEAFF. Here the CDR3 DNA reads TGTGCCACCAGCAGAGATGTTCAGGGGGAACTTAACACTGAAGCTTTCTTT.

The J gene is TRBJ1-2, the V gene TRBV30; 9 bases match TRBD1. From germline, CDR1 is GTSNPN and CDR2 SVGIG (reference sequence). Trimming cost V 1 base and J 4 bases; bases outside gene matches: 7. This CDR3 contains 15 residues. The CDR3 spells CAWSGGQGSSYGYTF. CDR3 bases: TGTGCCTGGAGTGGCGGACAGGGGAGCTCCTATGGCTACACCTTC.

This chain connects TRBV5-4 to TRBJ2-7; TRBD2 is a possible D gene (5 bases). V was clipped by 4 bases and J by 3 bases, with 14 bases between them. Germline loops: CDR1 SGHNT, CDR2 YYREEE (reference sequence). The CDR3 is 14 residues long. The CDR3 DNA reads as TGTGCCAGCAGCGAGGGCCACTCTCACTACGAGCAGTACTTC. Its protein is CASSEGHSHYEQYF.

This clone has just one count. This chain uses TRBV7-2 with TRBJ2-1, with 8 nucleotides matching TRBD2. This CDR3 has 18 amino acids. CDR1 SGHTA and CDR2 FQGNSA come from the germline V gene. V lost 0 bases and J lost 3; bases outside the gene matches: 10. The DNA for the CDR3 is TGTGCCAGCAGCTTAGCTATCTCCGGCGGGGGGCTCTACAATGAGCAGTTCTTC. It translates to CASSLAISGGGLYNEQFF.

The chain uses TRBV29-1 and TRBJ1-4; possible D gene TRBD1, 6 bases. Trimming pared 4 bases from V and 5 bases from J, leaving 11 bases between. This CDR3 has 13 amino acids. The germline gives CDR1 SQVTM, CDR2 ANQGSEA. The DNA for the CDR3 is TGCAGCGTTGTCGGGAGGGGGAATGAAAAACTGTTTTTT. It is translated as CSVVGRGNEKLFF.

This chain joins TRBV7-9 and TRBJ1-4; 9 bases agree with TRBD1. Germline loops: CDR1 SEHNR, CDR2 FQNEAQ (reference sequence). The CDR3 has 17 amino acids. The V gene end was trimmed by 5 bases and the J gene end by 6 bases; junction bases not matched to a gene: 13. Written as DNA, the CDR3 is TGTGCCAGCAGCCTCCGGGACAGGGAGGCGGGCGATGAAAAACTGTTTTTT. Encoded protein: CASSLRDREAGDEKLFF.

The chain employs TRBV5-8 and TRBJ1-5; 8 bases fit TRBD1. CDR3 length: 19 amino acids. The germline V gene has CDR1 SGHTS and CDR2 YDEGEE. Trimming removed 0 bases from V and 2 bases from J; junction bases left unmatched: 13. The CDR3 reads CASSLVGAGGIGRNQPQHF. DNA of the CDR3: TGTGCCAGCAGCTTGGTAGGGGCAGGGGGCATAGGGCGCAATCAGCCCCAGCATTTT.

CDR3: CASSLMTPIRNTIYF. Here the CDR3 DNA reads TGTGCCAGCAGCTTAATGACACCCATTCGAAACACCATATATTTT. The V and J genes are TRBV5-5 and TRBJ1-3; D is ambiguous. CDR3 length: 15 residues. Per the germline V gene, CDR1 is SGHKS and CDR2 is YYEKEE (reference sequence). V lost 2 bases and J lost 5, with 14 bases in between.

J is TRBJ1-3 and V is TRBV2; D might be TRBD1 (6 bases). Trimming left V 11 bases short and J 4 bases short, with 12 bases between. Germline V gene data show CDR1 as SNHLY and CDR2 as FYNNEI. The CDR3 is made up of 12 amino acids. As DNA, the CDR3 is TGTGCCCGTCGTCAGGGGGGAAACACCATATATTTT. It translates to CARRQGGNTIYF.

This chain joins TRBV19 and TRBJ2-7; the D gene is possibly TRBD2 (5 bases). The CDR3 has 14 amino acids. Germline CDR1 LNHDA, CDR2 SQIVND (reference sequence). The germline V and J ends were trimmed by 7 bases and 1 base, with 14 bases remaining between them. The CDR3 sequence: CASMPRPGSYEQYF. The CDR3 DNA reads as TGTGCCAGTATGCCCAGGCCGGGATCCTACGAGCAGTACTTC.

J is TRBJ2-1 and V is TRBV6-6, with D possibly matching TRBD2 (5 bases). Between the trimmed V and J ends, which lost 8 bases and 2 bases, there was a span of 16 bases. Per germline, CDR1 MNHNY and CDR2 SVGAGI (reference sequence). This CDR3 comprises 15 residues. The CDR3: CASPESGVAYNEQFF. CDR3 coding DNA: TGTGCCAGCCCTGAGTCCGGGGTTGCCTACAATGAGCAGTTCTTC.

The chain combines TRBV14 with TRBJ2-1; the D gene is possibly TRBD2 (5 bases). Germline V gene lookup returns CDR1 SGHDN and CDR2 FVKESK. CDR3 length: 16 residues. Trimming left V 0 bases short and J 0 bases short, with 9 bases between. The CDR3 reads CASSQDSVISYNEQFF. The CDR3 DNA follows: TGTGCCAGCAGCCAAGATAGCGTGATCTCCTACAATGAGCAGTTCTTC. The full variable domain, its missing parts supplied by reference TRBV14 and TRBJ2-1, is EAGVTQFPSHSVIEKGQTVTLRCDPISGHDNLYWYRRVMGKEIKFLLHFVKESKQDESGMPNNRFLAERTGGTYSTLKVQPAELEDSGVYFCASSQDSVISYNEQFFGPGTRLTVL.